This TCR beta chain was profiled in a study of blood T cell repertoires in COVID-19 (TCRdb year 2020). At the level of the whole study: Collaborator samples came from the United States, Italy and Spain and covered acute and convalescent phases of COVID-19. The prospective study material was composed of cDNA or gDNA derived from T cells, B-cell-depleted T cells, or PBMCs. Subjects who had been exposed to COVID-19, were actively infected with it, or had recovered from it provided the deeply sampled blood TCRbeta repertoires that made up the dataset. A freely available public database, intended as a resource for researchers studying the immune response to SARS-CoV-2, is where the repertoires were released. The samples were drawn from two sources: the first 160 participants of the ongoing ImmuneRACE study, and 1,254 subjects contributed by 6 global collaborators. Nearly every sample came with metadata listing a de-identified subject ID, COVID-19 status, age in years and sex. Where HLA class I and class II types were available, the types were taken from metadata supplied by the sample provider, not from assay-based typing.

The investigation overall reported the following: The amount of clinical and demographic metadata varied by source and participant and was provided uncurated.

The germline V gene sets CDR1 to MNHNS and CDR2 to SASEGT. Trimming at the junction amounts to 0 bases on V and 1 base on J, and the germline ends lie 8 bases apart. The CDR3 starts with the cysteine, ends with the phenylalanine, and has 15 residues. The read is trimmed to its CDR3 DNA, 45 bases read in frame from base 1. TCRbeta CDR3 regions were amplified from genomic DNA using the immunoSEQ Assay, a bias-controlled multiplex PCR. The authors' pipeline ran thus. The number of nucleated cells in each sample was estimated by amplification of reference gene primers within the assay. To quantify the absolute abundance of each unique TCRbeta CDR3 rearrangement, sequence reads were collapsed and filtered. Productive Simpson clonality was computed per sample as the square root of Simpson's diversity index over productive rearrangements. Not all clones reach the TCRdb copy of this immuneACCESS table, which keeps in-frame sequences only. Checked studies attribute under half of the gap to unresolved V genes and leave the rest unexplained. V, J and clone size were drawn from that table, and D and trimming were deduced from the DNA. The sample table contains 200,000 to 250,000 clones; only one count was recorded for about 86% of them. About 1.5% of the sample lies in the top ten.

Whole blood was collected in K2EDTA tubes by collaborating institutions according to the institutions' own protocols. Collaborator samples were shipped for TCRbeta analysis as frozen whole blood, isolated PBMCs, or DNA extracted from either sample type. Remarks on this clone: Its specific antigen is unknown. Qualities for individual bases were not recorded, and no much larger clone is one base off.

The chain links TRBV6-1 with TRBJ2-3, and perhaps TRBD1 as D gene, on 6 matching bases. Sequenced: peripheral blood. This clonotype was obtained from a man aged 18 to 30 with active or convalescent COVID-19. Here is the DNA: TGTGCCAGCAGTGAAGCCGGGACACGCACAGATACGCAGTATTTT. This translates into CASSEAGTRTDTQYF.